This T cell receptor (beta chain) comes out of a study of blood T cells in healthy people across ages. There are a few counts of this clonotype. Combining a sample-barcoded 5' primer with a J-beta primer mix, a second PCR ran for 7 to 11 cycles. From the 5' RACE reads, TCRdb called clonotypes with MiXCR, one entry per CDR3 protein. The sample gives under 1,100,000 distinct CDR3 sequences, approximately 25% of which show up once; about 0.69% is in the top ten. Germline CDR1 reads SEHNR; CDR2 reads FQNEAQ (reference sequence). CDR3 length: 15 amino acids. The sample was also reused in another study, on T cells of mothers and their children.

The sequence was collected from a girl aged 2-15 years in good health. The sequenced sample consisted of blood. The chain links TRBV7-9 to TRBJ2-5; D is unresolved. The J call is in doubt because the DNA end fits TRBJ2-7 better. Here the CDR3 reads CASSLVRGGDYEQYF. CDR3 nucleotide sequence: TGTGCCAGCAGCTTAGTGCGTGGCGGAGACTACGAGCAGTACTTC.